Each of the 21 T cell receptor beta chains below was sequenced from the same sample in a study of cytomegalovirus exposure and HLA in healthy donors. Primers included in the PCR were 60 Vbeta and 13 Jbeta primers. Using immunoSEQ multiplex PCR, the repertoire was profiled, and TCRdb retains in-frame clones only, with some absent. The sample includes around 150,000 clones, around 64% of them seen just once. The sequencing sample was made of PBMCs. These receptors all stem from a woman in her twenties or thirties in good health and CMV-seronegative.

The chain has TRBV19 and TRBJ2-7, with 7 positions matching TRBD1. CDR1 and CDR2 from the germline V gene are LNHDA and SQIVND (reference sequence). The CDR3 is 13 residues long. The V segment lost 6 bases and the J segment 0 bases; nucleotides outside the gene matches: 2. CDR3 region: CASSHRGSYEQYF. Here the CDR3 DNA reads TGTGCCAGTAGCCACAGGGGCTCCTACGAGCAGTACTTC.

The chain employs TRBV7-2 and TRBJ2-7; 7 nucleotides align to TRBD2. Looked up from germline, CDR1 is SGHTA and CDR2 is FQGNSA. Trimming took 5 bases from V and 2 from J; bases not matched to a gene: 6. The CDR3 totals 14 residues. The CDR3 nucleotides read TGTGCCAGCAGCCCCCCAGGGAGGGCCTACGAGCAGTACTTC. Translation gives CASSPPGRAYEQYF.

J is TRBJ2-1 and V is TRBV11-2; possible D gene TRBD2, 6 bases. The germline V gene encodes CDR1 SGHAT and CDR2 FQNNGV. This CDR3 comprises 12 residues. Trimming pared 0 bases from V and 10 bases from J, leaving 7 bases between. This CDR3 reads CASSLDRGEQFF. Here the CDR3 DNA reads TGTGCCAGCAGCTTAGATCGGGGGGAGCAGTTCTTC.

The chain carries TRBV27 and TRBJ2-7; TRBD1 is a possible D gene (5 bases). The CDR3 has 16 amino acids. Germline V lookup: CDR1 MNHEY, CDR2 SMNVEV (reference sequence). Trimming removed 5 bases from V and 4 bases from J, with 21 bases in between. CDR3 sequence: CASSVDSPSSYYEQYF. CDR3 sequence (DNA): TGTGCCAGCAGTGTTGACAGCCCAAGCTCCTATTACGAGCAGTACTTC.

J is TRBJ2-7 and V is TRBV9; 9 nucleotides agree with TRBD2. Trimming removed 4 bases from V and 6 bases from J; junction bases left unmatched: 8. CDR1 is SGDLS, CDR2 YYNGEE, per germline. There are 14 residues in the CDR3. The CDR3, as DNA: TGTGCCAGCAGCCCAGGTAGCGGGAGCTTCGAGCAGTACTTC. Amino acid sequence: CASSPGSGSFEQYF.

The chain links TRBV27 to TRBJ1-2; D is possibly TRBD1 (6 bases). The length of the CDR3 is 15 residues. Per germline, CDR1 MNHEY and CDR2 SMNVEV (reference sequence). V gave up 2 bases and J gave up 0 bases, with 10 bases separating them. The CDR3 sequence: CASSLGGGPNYGYTF. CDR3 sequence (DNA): TGTGCCAGCAGTTTAGGCGGGGGGCCTAACTATGGCTACACCTTC.

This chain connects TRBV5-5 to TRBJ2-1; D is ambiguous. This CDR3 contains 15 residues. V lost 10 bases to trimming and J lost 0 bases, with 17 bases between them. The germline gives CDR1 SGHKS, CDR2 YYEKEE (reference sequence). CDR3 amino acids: CAGEDGSSSYNEQFF. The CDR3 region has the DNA TGTGCCGGAGAAGATGGGTCGAGCTCCTACAATGAGCAGTTCTTC.

The CDR3 sequence is CASSVEASGEGYNEQFF. CDR3 coding DNA: TGTGCCAGCAGCGTAGAAGCAAGCGGGGAAGGGTACAATGAGCAGTTCTTC. The gene calls are TRBV9 and TRBJ2-1, with 7 bases aligning to TRBD2. The V gene's germline CDR1 is SGDLS and CDR2 YYNGEE. Losses at the gene ends were 0 bases for V and 4 bases for J; bases not matched to a gene: 10. This CDR3 is 17 amino acids long.

As DNA, the CDR3 is TGCAGCGTTGAAGAAAGCAGGGGAGAAGAAAAACTGTTTTTT. This sequence encodes CSVEESRGEEKLFF. The chain links TRBV29-1 to TRBJ1-4; TRBD1 might be the D (6 bases). V was shortened by 0 bases and J by 8 bases, with 13 bases between the two germline ends. Germline CDR1 and CDR2: SQVTM and ANQGSEA. CDR3 size: 14 residues.

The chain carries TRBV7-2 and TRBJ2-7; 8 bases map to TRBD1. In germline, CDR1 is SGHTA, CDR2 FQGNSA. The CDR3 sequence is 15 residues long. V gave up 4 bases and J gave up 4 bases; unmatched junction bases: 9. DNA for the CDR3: TGTGCCAGCAGCTGGGATCGGACAGGGTCGTACGAGCAGTACTTC. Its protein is CASSWDRTGSYEQYF.

The CDR3 DNA reads TGTGCCAGCAGCCGATTCGGGACCGGGGAGCTGTTTTTT. It encodes CASSRFGTGELFF. The rearrangement uses TRBV2 and TRBJ2-2; D uncertain. The germline V gene encodes CDR1 SNHLY and CDR2 FYNNEI. With 6 bases removed from V and 5 bases from J, the gap between germline ends came to 10 bases. The CDR3 runs 13 residues.

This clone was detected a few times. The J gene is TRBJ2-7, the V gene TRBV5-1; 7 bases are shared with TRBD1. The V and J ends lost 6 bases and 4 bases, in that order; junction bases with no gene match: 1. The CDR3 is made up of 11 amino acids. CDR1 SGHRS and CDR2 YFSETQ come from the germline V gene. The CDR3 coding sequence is TGCGCCAGCAAGGGGGCGTACGAGCAGTACTTC. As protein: CASKGAYEQYF.

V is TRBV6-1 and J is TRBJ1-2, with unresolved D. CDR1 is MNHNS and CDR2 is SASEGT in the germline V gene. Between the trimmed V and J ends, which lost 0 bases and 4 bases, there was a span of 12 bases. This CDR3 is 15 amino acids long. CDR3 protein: CASSEAQPSGYGYTF. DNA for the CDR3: TGTGCCAGCAGTGAAGCACAGCCCTCTGGCTATGGCTACACCTTC.

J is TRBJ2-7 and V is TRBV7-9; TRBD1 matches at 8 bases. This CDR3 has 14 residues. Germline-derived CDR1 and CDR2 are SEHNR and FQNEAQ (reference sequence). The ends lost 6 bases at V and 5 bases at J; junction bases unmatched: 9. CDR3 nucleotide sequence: TGTGCCAGCAGAAAGGACAGGGTGGGCCACGAGCAGTACTTC. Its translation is CASRKDRVGHEQYF.

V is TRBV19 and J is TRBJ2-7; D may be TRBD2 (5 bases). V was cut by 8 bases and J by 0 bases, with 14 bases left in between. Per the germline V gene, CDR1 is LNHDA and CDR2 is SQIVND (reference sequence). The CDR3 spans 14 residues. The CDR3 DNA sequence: TGTGCCAGTTCCCCGGAGGCGGTCTCCTACGAGCAGTACTTC. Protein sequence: CASSPEAVSYEQYF.

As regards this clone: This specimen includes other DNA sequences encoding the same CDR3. CDR3: CASSTTGNYEQYF. As DNA, the CDR3 is TGTGCCAGCAGTACGACAGGGAACTACGAGCAGTACTTC. The gene calls are TRBV14 and TRBJ2-7, with 7 nucleotides matching TRBD1. Germline V lookup: CDR1 SGHDN, CDR2 FVKESK. V lost 6 bases, J lost 3 bases, and 5 bases stayed unmatched. This CDR3 has 13 amino acids.

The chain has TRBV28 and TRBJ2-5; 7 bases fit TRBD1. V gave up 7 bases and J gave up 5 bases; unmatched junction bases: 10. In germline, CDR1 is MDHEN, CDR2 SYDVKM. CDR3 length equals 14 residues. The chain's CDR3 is CASNDRVGWETQYF. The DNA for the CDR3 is TGTGCCAGCAATGACAGGGTGGGGTGGGAGACCCAGTACTTC.

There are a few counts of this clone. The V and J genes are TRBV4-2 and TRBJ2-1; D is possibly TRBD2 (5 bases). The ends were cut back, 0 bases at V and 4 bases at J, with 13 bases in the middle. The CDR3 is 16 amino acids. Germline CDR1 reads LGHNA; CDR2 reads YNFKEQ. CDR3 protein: CASSQDGLATYNEQFF. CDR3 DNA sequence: TGTGCCAGCAGCCAAGACGGGTTAGCGACGTACAATGAGCAGTTCTTC.

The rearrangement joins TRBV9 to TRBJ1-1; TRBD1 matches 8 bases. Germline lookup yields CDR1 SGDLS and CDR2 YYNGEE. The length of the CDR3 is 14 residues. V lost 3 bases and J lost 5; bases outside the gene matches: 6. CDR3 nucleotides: TGTGCCAGCAGCGCCGTGGGACAGGCTACTGAAGCTTTCTTT. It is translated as CASSAVGQATEAFF.

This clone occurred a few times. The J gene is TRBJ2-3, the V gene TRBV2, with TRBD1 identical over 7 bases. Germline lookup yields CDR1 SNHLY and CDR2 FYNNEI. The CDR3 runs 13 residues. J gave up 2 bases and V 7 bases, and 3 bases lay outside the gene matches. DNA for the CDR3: TGTGCCAGCAATGGACAGGACACAGATACGCAGTATTTT. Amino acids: CASNGQDTDTQYF.

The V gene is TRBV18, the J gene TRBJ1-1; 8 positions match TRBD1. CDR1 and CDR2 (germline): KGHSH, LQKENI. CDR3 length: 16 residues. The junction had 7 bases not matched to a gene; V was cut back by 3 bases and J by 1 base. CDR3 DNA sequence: TGTGCCAGCTCACCGGGCAGGGGGCTGGGGAACACTGAAGCTTTCTTT. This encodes CASSPGRGLGNTEAFF.